Listed here are 20 T cell receptor beta chains from one sample, sequenced in a study of T cell responses to AZD1222 COVID-19 vaccine. Measured with immunoSEQ multiplex PCR; TCRdb has only the in-frame clones, and not every one. Of approximately 100,000 clones listed, around nine tenths are singletons. The sample in question was peripheral blood, obtained on day 0 of AZD1222 vaccination. These receptors were taken from an adult in good health.

As concerns this clone: The final CDR3 position lacks the conserved phenylalanine or tryptophan, pointing to a likely read error. The chain is built from TRBV19 and TRBJ1-2; 9 bases fit TRBD1. Germline loops: CDR1 LNHDA, CDR2 SQIVND (reference sequence). The ends lost 5 bases at V and 3 bases at J; junction bases unmatched: 10. The CDR3 runs 16 residues. This CDR3 is CASSEDTGGADYGYTL. CDR3 nucleotides: TGTGCCAGTAGTGAAGACACAGGGGGCGCTGACTATGGCTACACCTTA.

The genes are TRBV6-6 and TRBJ1-5; 7 nucleotides align to TRBD1. The CDR3 has 15 amino acids. Germline CDR1 MNHNY, CDR2 SVGAGI (reference sequence). The ends lost 5 bases at V and 0 bases at J; junction bases unmatched: 4. This CDR3 is CASSRTGHSNQPQHF. DNA for the CDR3: TGTGCCAGCAGTCGGACAGGACATAGCAATCAGCCCCAGCATTTT.

CDR3 in DNA: TGTGCCAGCAGGTTTAACCGGGACAGGGGGATCACTGAAGCTTTCTTT. Translating it yields CASRFNRDRGITEAFF. V and J are TRBV2 and TRBJ1-1; 11 bases map to TRBD1. This CDR3 has 16 amino acids. After removal of 6 bases from V and 4 bases from J, the junction contained 10 bases not matched to a gene. Germline CDR1 SNHLY, CDR2 FYNNEI.

V gene TRBV29-1 combines with J gene TRBJ2-7; 8 bases map to TRBD1. V shed 6 bases, J shed 3 bases, and the junction held 7 bases outside the gene matches. Germline V gives CDR1 SQVTM, CDR2 ANQGSEA. CDR3 length: 13 amino acids. The CDR3 region has the DNA TGCAGCGTCGCAACCGGGACAGGCTACGAGCAGTACTTC. This encodes CSVATGTGYEQYF.

The chain employs TRBV28 and TRBJ1-2, with D unresolved. Germline CDR1 and CDR2: MDHEN and SYDVKM. The length of the CDR3 is 11 residues. V lost 5 bases and J lost 6, with 7 bases in between. CDR3 region: CASSPNHGYTF. The CDR3 DNA reads TGTGCCAGCAGTCCAAATCATGGCTACACCTTC.

This clone appeared a few times. The chain couples TRBV7-9 to TRBJ2-7, with unresolved D. V lost 3 bases and J 6 bases, leaving 9 bases between the germline ends. Germline values: CDR1 SEHNR, CDR2 FQNEAQ (reference sequence). CDR3 length: 12 residues. The CDR3: CASSLIGSEQYF. For the CDR3, the DNA is TGTGCCAGCAGCTTGATAGGCTCCGAGCAGTACTTC.

The CDR3 bases are TGTGCCAGCAGTTTATTACAGGCAGGCGAAAAACTGTTTTTT. This encodes CASSLLQAGEKLFF. V is TRBV28 and J is TRBJ1-4, with D perhaps matching TRBD1 (5 bases). Trimming removed 1 base at V and 8 bases at J, with 11 bases between. Germline V gene lookup returns CDR1 MDHEN and CDR2 SYDVKM. There are 14 residues in the CDR3.

The J gene is TRBJ2-1, the V gene TRBV12-5, with TRBD2 identical over 12 bases. J was trimmed by 12 bases and V by 4 bases; bases with no gene match: 10. This CDR3 has 15 amino acids. Germline V gives CDR1 LGHNT, CDR2 FRNRAP. CDR3 nucleotides: TGTGCTAGTGGTTCCTCTAGCGGGGGGGCCTTGGTGCAGTTCTTC. It yields the protein CASGSSSGGALVQFF.

The chain carries TRBV6-5 and TRBJ2-3; TRBD1 agrees at 11 bases. The CDR3 runs 14 residues. Germline CDR1 is MNHEY and CDR2 is SVGAGI. V was clipped by 6 bases and J by 6 bases; unmatched bases: 5. CDR3 DNA sequence: TGTGCCAGCAGCCAGGACAGGGGGCTGGATACGCAGTATTTT. It translates to CASSQDRGLDTQYF.

The V and J genes are TRBV2 and TRBJ1-5; no firm D call. This CDR3 spans 13 amino acids. CDR1 and CDR2 (germline): SNHLY, FYNNEI. Deletions cut 6 bases from V and 6 bases from J, with 12 bases between. Here the CDR3 reads CASRLRGTQPQHF. Written as DNA, the CDR3 is TGTGCCAGCAGACTGCGGGGAACTCAGCCCCAGCATTTT.

The rearrangement uses TRBV3-1 (or the pseudogene TRBV3-2) and TRBJ1-2, with a tentative D call TRBD1 (5 bases). The CDR3 loop spans 13 amino acids. V dropped 1 base and J dropped 8 bases, with 11 bases sitting between them. Germline CDR1 is LGHDT and CDR2 is YNNKEL (reference sequence). The CDR3 region is CASSQGDGVGYTF. The DNA of the CDR3 is TGTGCCAGCAGCCAAGGGGACGGAGTCGGCTACACCTTC.

This clone was recorded once. CDR3 sequence: CASSWGDRVLSLNSPLHF. The CDR3 DNA reads as TGCGCCAGCAGCTGGGGGGACAGGGTTCTTAGTTTGAATTCACCCCTCCACTTT. The rearrangement links TRBV5-1 to TRBJ1-6; 9 bases align to TRBD1. Germline CDR1 and CDR2: SGHRS and YFSETQ. V gave up 3 bases and J gave up 7 bases; unmatched junction bases: 14. The length of the CDR3 is 18 residues.

DNA of the CDR3: TGCAGTGCCCGGTCGGAGACCGAAGCTTTCTTT. The encoded protein is CSARSETEAFF. The V and J genes are TRBV20-1 and TRBJ1-1; no clear D gene. CDR1 is DFQATT and CDR2 is SNEGSKA in the germline V gene (reference sequence). The CDR3 is 11 residues long. V was shortened by 6 bases and J by 8 bases, with 13 bases between the two germline ends.

The gene calls are TRBV2 and TRBJ1-2; D uncertain. The V end lost 2 bases, the J end lost 3 bases, and 13 bases lay between the germline ends. Germline lookup yields CDR1 SNHLY and CDR2 FYNNEI. The CDR3 runs to 15 residues. In DNA, the CDR3 is TGTGCCAGCAGTGAAAGTTTGAGTACCTACTATGGCTACACCTTC. It codes for CASSESLSTYYGYTF. Using reference TRBV2 and TRBJ1-2 for the parts outside the CDR3, the full variable domain is EPEVTQTPSHQVTQMGQEVILRCVPISNHLYFYWYRQILGQKVEFLVSFYNNEISEKSEIFDDQFSVERPDGSNFTLKIRSTKLEDSAMYFCASSESLSTYYGYTFGSGTRLTVV.

The chain combines TRBV5-1 with TRBJ1-6, with 12 bases lining up with TRBD1. CDR1 SGHRS and CDR2 YFSETQ come from the germline V gene. The trim removed 3 bases at V and 9 bases at J, leaving 1 base unmatched. The CDR3 covers 14 residues. This CDR3 is CASSWDRGLSPLHF. In DNA, the CDR3 is TGCGCCAGCAGCTGGGACAGGGGGCTTTCACCCCTCCACTTT.

In its sample, this clone was seen once. The rearrangement joins TRBV7-6 to TRBJ2-6, with TRBD1 as a possible D gene (5 bases). Germline V gene sequence: CDR1 SGHVS, CDR2 FNYEAQ. This CDR3 has 15 amino acids. V was trimmed by 2 bases and J by 2 bases, leaving 7 bases between them. The CDR3 DNA follows: TGTGCCAGCAGCTTAATGGGGCCTGGGGCCAACGTCCTGACTTTC. Protein product: CASSLMGPGANVLTF.

The chain links TRBV12-3 or TRBV12-4 to TRBJ2-7, with TRBD1 matching 7 bases. V gave up 6 bases and J gave up 6 bases; unmatched junction bases: 5. The CDR3 runs to 12 residues. CDR3 residues: CASRDRWGEQYF. For the CDR3, the DNA is TGTGCCAGCAGGGACAGGTGGGGCGAGCAGTACTTC.

The chain combines TRBV5-6 with TRBJ1-5; D is ambiguous. V shed 1 base and J shed 7 bases, with 9 bases lying between them. CDR3 length equals 13 residues. Germline V gene sequence: CDR1 SGHDT, CDR2 YYEEEE. The CDR3 DNA reads TGTGCCAGCAGCTTGTCCCCTACCCAGCCCCAGCATTTT. It specifies CASSLSPTQPQHF. Filled out from reference TRBV5-6 and TRBJ1-5, the complete variable domain reads DAGVTQSPTHLIKTRGQQVTLRCSPKSGHDTVSWYQQALGQGPQFIFQYYEEEERQRGNFPDRFSGHQFPNYSSELNVNALLLGDSALYLCASSLSPTQPQHFGDGTRLSIL.

V usage is TRBV2 and J usage is TRBJ1-1, with D unclear. The CDR3 is made up of 13 amino acids. With 6 bases removed from V and 4 bases from J, the gap between germline ends came to 12 bases. In germline, CDR1 is SNHLY, CDR2 FYNNEI. Here the CDR3 DNA reads TGTGCCAGCAGCGGTGGTCCGGGCACTGAAGCTTTCTTT. Translating gives CASSGGPGTEAFF.

V is TRBV4-1 and J is TRBJ2-1; TRBD1 aligns across 9 bases. The CDR3 extends over 19 amino acids. The germline gives CDR1 MGHRA, CDR2 YSYEKL. V was clipped by 2 bases and J by 5 bases; unmatched bases: 16. CDR3 loop: CASSQTPPRGTGSNNEQFF. The CDR3 nucleotides read TGCGCCAGCAGCCAAACCCCACCCCGCGGGACAGGGAGTAACAATGAGCAGTTCTTC.